This TCR beta chain was retrieved from a study of shared clonotypes between healthy human individuals. About the study: CD4 naive and CD4 memory each took three plates per donor, while CD8 naive took two and CD8 memory one. Findings and limits, study-wide: Few donors restricted represented genetic and exposure-history diversity. Among donors, sharing of clonotypes was expected to be affected by sequencing depth.

Generated by immunoSEQ multiplex PCR, the TCRdb table keeps only in-frame clones and is missing some. The data show around 2.5 million clones, approximately 93% seen once. The CDR3 extends over 14 amino acids. Germline V gene data show CDR1 as KGHSH and CDR2 as LQKENI. V shed 3 bases and J shed 5 bases, with 10 bases lying between them. Comments on this clone: Its antigen is not identified.

This chain links TRBV18 with TRBJ1-4, with D maybe TRBD1 (5 bases). The sample consisted of naive CD4+ T cells from PBMCs. Stated subset: CD45RA+ positively selected. This sequence was found in a man in his late teens or twenties in good health. Some clones in this sample may be carry-over from other donors' samples. The CDR3 DNA sequence: TGTGCCAGCTCACCGGGAGAGGGGAATGAAAAACTGTTTTTT. Translating it yields CASSPGEGNEKLFF. Looking up the rest from reference TRBV18 and TRBJ1-4 gives the full variable domain: NAGVMQNPRHLVRRRGQEARLRCSPMKGHSHVYWYRQLPEEGLKFMVYLQKENIIDESGMPKERFSAEFPKEGPSILRIQQVVRGDSAAYFCASSPGEGNEKLFFGSGTQLSVL.